This entry features one TCR beta chain sequence. The sample belongs to a study of blood T cell repertoires in COVID-19. Background on the study: Acute-phase and convalescent COVID-19 samples originated in the United States, Italy and Spain. From T cells, B-cell-depleted T cells, or PBMCs came the material, which was cDNA or gDNA.

In the study's own analysis: Using reference gene primer amplification, nucleated cell counts were estimated. Data came from immunoSEQ multiplex PCR; TCRdb stores just in-frame clones and leaves some out. V and J calls and clone size are given by that table; D and trimming were obtained from the DNA. The table includes under 300,000 clones, 75% to 90% detected once. The CDR3 is 15 residues long. Looked up from germline, CDR1 is SNHLY and CDR2 is FYNNEI. Trimming at V came to 6 bases and at J to 0 bases, leaving 7 bases not matched to a gene. What was sequenced was peripheral blood. The clonotype was recovered from a woman aged 60-75 years with active or convalescent COVID-19. The chain is built from TRBV2 and TRBJ1-2; 7 bases line up with TRBD1. CDR3 sequence (DNA): TGTGCCAGCAGGGGGGACAGAATCGCTAACTATGGCTACACCTTC. It yields the protein CASRGDRIANYGYTF.